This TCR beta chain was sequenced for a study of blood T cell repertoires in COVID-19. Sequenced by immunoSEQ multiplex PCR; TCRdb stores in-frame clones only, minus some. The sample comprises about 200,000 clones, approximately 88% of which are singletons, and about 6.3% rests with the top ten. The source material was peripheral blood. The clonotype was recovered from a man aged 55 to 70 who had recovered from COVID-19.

CDR3 in DNA: TGCGCCAGCAGCTTGGTAGCGGGGGGCACAGATACGCAGTATTTT. It yields the protein CASSLVAGGTDTQYF. V usage is TRBV5-1 and J usage is TRBJ2-3; TRBD2 matches at 9 bases. Trimming cost V 0 bases and J 1 base; bases outside gene matches: 0. CDR3 length: 15 residues. CDR1 and CDR2 from the germline V gene are SGHRS and YFSETQ.